Given below is one TCR beta chain in context. Its antigen remains unidentified. No base-level quality is on record; no much larger clone is a single base apart. The data stem from a study of identical twins (dated by TCRdb to 2016 to 2017). In the study overall: The study deep-sequenced TCR alpha and beta repertoires from monozygotic twins, unrelated adults of various ages and cord blood to test whether fetal clonotypes persist. Replicate twin experiments were performed at different times using different library preparation protocols to rule out contamination. What the work shows at the level of the full study, not this receptor alone: Excess twin sharing in beta out-of-frame sequences was weaker because fewer shared sequences lowered the signal-to-noise ratio. Zero-insertion analyses could be partly confounded by invariant T cells such as MAIT and iNKT, although diverse VJ usage argued against such confounding for most clonotypes. Compared with coincidental sharing between unrelated individuals, an excess of low generation-probability sequences was observed among out-of-frame TCR alpha sequences shared between twins. Fewer insertions were carried by abundant cord blood beta clonotypes, a similar but weaker trend appeared in young adult naive repertoires, and no such trend appeared in memory repertoires. Because the same donors could not be followed over many years, the conclusions depended on cross-sectional statistical analysis. In monozygotic twins, recombination models systematically underestimated out-of-frame TCR alpha sharing, but the models matched the sharing seen between unrelated individuals.

The library was produced with 5' RACE. The sequencer listed for this sample is Illumina HiSeq 2000. A universal primer binding site was added through template switching, and the final cDNA carried a unique molecular identifier so that TCR cDNA molecules could be counted accurately. Specific primers in the conserved constant-segment region were used to synthesize first-strand cDNA for TCR alpha and beta chains. To control for contamination, each cDNA library was double barcoded with a SMART-Mk sample barcode plus Illumina barcodes. TruSeq adapter sequences, together with Illumina sample barcodes, were added in two successive PCR steps. The TCR alpha and beta cDNA libraries were sequenced on the Illumina HiSeq platform using custom primers. The paper's processing steps were these. MiGEC was used to process raw reads and extract unique molecular identifiers, and MiXCR was used to find CDR3 positions. Recombination models were inferred per individual with the repgenHMM and IGoR tools using an EM algorithm. Shared clonotype analysis was performed with the tcR package in R, normalizing sharing by the product of cloneset sizes. Out-of-frame nonproductive sequences were analyzed to study raw recombination free of thymic and clonal selection effects. TCRdb cleaned the public reads at Q25 with fastp, built clones with MiXCR and kept in-frame beta chains. CDR3 protein sequences are deduplicated, and each keeps its most common genes and DNA. The V and J calls and clone size come from TCRdb's table, not from the authors' own analysis. The sample table shows roughly 1.6 million distinct CDR3 sequences, and about 32% are seen once. The top ten hold 0.25% to 0.3% of the sample.

All donors were healthy Caucasians. The receptor was derived from a newborn girl in good health. Sequenced input: cord blood.

The CDR3 region: CASSQRSRGLLETQYF. In nucleotide form, the sequence is TGTGCCAGCAGCCAGAGGTCTAGGGGTCTCTTGGAGACCCAGTACTTC. Recombination joined TRBV7-8 with TRBJ2-5; the D segment could be TRBD1, given 5 matching bases. The germline V gene supplies CDR1 SGHVS and CDR2 FQNEAQ. The CDR3 runs 16 amino acids, cysteine and phenylalanine included. Of all the DNA, just the CDR3 is kept, 48 bases in frame from base 1. At the junction V is shortened by 5 bases and J by 5 bases, with 21 bases in between.